This T cell receptor (beta chain) was retrieved from a study of identical twins. General study results and limits: Excess low generation probability was seen in twin-shared out-of-frame alpha sequences.

TCRdb called the 5' RACE reads again in MiXCR, with one record for every CDR3 protein. The table has some 500,000 distinct CDR3 sequences, over 11% seen once. With regard to this clonotype: Its antigen is unknown.

This CDR3 has 16 residues. V was clipped by 7 bases and J by 6 bases; unmatched bases: 9. Germline V gives CDR1 MNHNS, CDR2 SASEGT. This sample also appeared in a second study, on yellow fever vaccine responses in identical twins.

The chain combines TRBV6-1 with TRBJ2-2; 12 bases are shared with TRBD2. This receptor was obtained from a woman between 18 and 29 years old in good health. Sequencing was carried out using CD4+ T cells sorted from blood. The CDR3 DNA is TGTGCCAGCAACCCCGGACTAGCGGGAAATTCCGGGGAGCTGTTTTTT. It yields the protein CASNPGLAGNSGELFF.